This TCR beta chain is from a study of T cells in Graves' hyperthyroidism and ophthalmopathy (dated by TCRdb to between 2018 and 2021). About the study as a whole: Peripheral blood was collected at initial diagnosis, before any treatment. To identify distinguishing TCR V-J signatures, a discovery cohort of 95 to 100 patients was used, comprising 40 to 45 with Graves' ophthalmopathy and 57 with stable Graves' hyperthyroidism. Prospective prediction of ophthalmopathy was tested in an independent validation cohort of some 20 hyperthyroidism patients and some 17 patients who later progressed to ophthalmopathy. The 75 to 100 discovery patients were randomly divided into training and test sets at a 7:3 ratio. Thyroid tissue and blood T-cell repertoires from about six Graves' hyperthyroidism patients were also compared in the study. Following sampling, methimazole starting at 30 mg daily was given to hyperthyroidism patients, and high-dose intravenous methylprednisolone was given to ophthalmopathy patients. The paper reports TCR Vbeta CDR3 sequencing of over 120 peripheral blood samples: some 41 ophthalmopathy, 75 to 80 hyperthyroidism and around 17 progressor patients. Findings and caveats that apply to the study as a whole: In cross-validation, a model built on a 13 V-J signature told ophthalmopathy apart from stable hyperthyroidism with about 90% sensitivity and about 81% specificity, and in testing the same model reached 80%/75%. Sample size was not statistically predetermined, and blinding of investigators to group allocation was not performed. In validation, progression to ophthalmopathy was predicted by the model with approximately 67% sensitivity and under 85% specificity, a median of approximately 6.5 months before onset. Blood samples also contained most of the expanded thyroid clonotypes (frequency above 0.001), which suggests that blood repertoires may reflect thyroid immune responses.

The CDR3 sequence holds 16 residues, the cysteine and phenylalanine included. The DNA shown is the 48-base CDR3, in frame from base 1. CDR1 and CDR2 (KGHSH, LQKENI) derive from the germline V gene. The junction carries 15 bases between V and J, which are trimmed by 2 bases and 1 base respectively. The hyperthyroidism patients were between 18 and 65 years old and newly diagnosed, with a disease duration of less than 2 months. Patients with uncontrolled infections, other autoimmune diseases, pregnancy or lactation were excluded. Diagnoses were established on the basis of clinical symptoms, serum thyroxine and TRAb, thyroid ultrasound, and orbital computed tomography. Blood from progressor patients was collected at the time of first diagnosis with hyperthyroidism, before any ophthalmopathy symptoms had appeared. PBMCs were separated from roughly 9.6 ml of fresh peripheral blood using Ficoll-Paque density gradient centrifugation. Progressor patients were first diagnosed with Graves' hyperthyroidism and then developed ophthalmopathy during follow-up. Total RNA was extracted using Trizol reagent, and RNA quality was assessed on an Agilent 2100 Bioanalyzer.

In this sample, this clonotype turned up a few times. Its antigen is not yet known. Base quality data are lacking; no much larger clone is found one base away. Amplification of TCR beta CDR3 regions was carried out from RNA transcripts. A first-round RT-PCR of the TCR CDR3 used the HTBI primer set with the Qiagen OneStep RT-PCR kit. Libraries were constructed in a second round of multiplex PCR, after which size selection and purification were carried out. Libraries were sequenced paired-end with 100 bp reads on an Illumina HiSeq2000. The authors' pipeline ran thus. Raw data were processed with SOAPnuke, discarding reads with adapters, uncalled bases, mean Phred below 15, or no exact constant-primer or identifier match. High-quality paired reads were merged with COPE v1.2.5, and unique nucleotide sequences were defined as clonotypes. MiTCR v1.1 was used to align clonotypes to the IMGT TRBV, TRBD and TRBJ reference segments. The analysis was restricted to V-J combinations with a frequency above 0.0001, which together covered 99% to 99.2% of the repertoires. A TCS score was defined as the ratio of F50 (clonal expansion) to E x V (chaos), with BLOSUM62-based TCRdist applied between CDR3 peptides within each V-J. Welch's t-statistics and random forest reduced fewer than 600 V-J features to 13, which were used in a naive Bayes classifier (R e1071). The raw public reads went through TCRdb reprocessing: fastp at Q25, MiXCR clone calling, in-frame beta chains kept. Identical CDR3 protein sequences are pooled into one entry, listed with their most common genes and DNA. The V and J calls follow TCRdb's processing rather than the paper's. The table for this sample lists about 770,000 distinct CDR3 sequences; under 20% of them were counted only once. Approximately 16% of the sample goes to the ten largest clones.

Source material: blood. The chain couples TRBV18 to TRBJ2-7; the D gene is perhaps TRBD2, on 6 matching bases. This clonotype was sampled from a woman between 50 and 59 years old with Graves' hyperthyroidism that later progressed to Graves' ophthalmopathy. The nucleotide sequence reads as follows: TGTGCCAGCTCACCAGAGAGGGAGGTGATGTCCTACGAGCAGTACTTC. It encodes CASSPEREVMSYEQYF.